This T cell receptor beta chain was recorded in a study of blood T cell repertoires in COVID-19. Here immunoSEQ multiplex PCR was the method, and the copy in TCRdb shows in-frame clones only, minus some. The table lists 270,000 or so clones, around nine tenths of them singletons, with around 4.4% in the top ten. Germline lookup yields CDR1 SGHRS and CDR2 YFSETQ. The CDR3 length is 15 residues. V was trimmed by 6 bases and J by 0 bases, leaving 13 bases between them. The sequence came from a man aged 40-49 years with acute or convalescent COVID-19. The specimen was peripheral blood. The chain employs TRBV5-1 and TRBJ2-1; D possibly corresponds to TRBD2 (6 bases). The CDR3 protein is CASKQAGGSYNEQFF. In DNA form, the CDR3 reads TGCGCCAGCAAGCAGGCCGGGGGCTCCTACAATGAGCAGTTCTTC.